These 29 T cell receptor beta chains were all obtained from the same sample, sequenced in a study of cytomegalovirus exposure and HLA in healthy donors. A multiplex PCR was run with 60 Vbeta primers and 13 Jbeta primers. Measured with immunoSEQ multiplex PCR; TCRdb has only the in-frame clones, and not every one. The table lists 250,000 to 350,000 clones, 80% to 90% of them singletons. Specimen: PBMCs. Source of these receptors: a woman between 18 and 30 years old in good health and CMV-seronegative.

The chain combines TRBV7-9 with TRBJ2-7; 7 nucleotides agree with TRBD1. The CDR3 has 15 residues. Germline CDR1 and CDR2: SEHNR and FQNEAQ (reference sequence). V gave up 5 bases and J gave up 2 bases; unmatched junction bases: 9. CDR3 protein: CASSPWRTGPYEQYF. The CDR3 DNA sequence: TGTGCCAGCAGCCCCTGGAGGACAGGCCCCTACGAGCAGTACTTC.

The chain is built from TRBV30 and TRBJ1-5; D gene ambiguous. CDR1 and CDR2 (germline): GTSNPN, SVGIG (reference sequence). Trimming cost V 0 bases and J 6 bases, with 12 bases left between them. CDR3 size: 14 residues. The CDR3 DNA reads TGTGCCTGGAGTGTACGGGGTTTGGGTCAGCCCCAGCATTTT. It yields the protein CAWSVRGLGQPQHF.

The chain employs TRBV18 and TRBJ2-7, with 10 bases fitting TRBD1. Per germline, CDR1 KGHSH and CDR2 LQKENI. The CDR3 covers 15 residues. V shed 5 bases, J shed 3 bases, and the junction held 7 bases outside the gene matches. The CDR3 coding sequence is TGTGCCAGCTCAGCGGGGACAGGGGTTAACTACGAGCAGTACTTC. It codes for CASSAGTGVNYEQYF. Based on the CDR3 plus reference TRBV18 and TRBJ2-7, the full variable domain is NAGVMQNPRHLVRRRGQEARLRCSPMKGHSHVYWYRQLPEEGLKFMVYLQKENIIDESGMPKERFSAEFPKEGPSILRIQQVVRGDSAAYFCASSAGTGVNYEQYFGPGTRLTVT.

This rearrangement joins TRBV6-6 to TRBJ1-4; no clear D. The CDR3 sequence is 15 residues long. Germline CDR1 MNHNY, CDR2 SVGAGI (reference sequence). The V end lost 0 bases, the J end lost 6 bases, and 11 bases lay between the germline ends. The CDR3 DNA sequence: TGTGCCAGCAGTTACTCGATGGGTGGAGATGAAAAACTGTTTTTT. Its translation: CASSYSMGGDEKLFF.

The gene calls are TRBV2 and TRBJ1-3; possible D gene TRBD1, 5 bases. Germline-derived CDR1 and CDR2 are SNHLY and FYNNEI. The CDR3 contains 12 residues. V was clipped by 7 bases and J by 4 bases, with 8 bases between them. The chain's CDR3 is CASKGSGNTIYF. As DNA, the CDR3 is TGTGCCAGCAAGGGGTCAGGAAACACCATATATTTT.

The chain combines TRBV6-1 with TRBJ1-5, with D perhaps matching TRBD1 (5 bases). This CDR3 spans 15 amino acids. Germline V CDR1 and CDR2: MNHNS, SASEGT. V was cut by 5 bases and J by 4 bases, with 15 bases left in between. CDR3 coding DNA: TGTGCCAGCAGTTTGGGGCAGGGAGGGAATCAGCCCCAGCATTTT. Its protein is CASSLGQGGNQPQHF.

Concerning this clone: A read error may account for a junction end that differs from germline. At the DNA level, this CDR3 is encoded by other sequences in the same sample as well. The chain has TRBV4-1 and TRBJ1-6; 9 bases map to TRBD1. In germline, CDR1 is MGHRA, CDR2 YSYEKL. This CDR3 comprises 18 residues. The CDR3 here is CASSEGPGQGIYNSPLHF. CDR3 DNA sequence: TGCGCCAGCAGCGAAGGACCGGGACAGGGCATTTATAATTCCCCCCTCCACTTT.

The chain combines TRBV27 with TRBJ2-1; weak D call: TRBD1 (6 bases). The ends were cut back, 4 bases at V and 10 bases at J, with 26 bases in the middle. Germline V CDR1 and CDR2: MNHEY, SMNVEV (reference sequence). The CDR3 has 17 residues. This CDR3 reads CASSYNLRDNGLLEQFF. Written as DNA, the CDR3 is TGTGCCAGCAGTTACAACCTACGGGACAATGGCTTGTTAGAGCAGTTCTTC.

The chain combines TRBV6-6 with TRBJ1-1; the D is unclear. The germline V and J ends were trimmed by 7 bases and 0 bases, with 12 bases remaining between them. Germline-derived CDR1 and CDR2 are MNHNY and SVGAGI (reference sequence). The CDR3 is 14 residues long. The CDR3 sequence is CASIWEVMNTEAFF. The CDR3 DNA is TGTGCCAGCATTTGGGAGGTCATGAACACTGAAGCTTTCTTT.

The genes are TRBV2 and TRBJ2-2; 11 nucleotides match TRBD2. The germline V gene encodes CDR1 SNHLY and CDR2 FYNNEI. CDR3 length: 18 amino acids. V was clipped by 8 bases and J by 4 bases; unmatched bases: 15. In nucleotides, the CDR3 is TGTGCCAGCCGGTCCCGACTAGCGGGGACCTCGGGCACCGGGGAGCTGTTTTTT. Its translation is CASRSRLAGTSGTGELFF.

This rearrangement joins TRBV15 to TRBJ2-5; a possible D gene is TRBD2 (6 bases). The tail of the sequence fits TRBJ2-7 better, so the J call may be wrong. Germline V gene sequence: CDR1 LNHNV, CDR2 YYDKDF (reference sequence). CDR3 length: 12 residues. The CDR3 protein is CATRGVSYEQYF. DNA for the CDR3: TGTGCCACCCGCGGGGTTTCCTACGAGCAGTACTTC.

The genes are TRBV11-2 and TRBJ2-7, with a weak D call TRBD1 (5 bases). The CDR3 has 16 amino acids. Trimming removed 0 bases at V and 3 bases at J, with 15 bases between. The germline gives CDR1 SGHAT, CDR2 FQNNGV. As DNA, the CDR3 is TGTGCCAGCAGCTTAGATCCGGAGACAGCGATCTACGAGCAGTACTTC. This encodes CASSLDPETAIYEQYF.

Written as DNA, the CDR3 is TGTGCCAGCAGCTCTTCCGACGGAGGTGAGTACTATGGCTACACCTTC. Its protein is CASSSSDGGEYYGYTF. This sequence joins TRBV11-2 and TRBJ1-2; the D is unclear. Trimming left V 4 bases short and J 3 bases short, with 18 bases between. This CDR3 region has 16 residues. CDR1 and CDR2 (germline): SGHAT, FQNNGV.

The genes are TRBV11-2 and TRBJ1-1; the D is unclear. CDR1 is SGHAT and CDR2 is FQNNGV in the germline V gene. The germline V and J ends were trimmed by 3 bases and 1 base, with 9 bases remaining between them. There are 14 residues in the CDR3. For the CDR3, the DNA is TGTGCCAGCAGCTTGTTTACTCAGAACACTGAAGCTTTCTTT. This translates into CASSLFTQNTEAFF. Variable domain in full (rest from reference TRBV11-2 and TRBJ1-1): EAGVAQSPRYKIIEKRQSVAFWCNPISGHATLYWYQQILGQGPKLLIQFQNNGVVDDSQLPKDRFSAERLKGVDSTLKIQPAKLEDSAVYLCASSLFTQNTEAFFGQGTRLTVV.

The DNA for the CDR3 is TGTGCCAGCAGCTTCCCAACGGCGGGCCCTGCCGAAGCTTTCTTT. Its protein is CASSFPTAGPAEAFF. This chain joins TRBV5-6 and TRBJ1-1; D call uncertain. Trimming pared 2 bases from V and 8 bases from J, leaving 19 bases between. Germline V gene lookup returns CDR1 SGHDT and CDR2 YYEEEE. This CDR3 comprises 15 residues.

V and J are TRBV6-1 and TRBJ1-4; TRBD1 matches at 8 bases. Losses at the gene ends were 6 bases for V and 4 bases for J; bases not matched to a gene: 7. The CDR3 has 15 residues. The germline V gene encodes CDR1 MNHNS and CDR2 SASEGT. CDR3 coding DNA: TGTGCCAGCAGGGAAACAGGGGGACATAATGAAAAACTGTTTTTT. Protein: CASRETGGHNEKLFF.

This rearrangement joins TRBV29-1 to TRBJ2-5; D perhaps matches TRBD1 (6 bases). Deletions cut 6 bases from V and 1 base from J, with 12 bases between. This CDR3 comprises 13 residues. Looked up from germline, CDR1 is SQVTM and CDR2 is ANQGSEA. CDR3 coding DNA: TGCAGCGTAAGTGGACAGCGCCAAGAGACCCAGTACTTC. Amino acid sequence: CSVSGQRQETQYF.

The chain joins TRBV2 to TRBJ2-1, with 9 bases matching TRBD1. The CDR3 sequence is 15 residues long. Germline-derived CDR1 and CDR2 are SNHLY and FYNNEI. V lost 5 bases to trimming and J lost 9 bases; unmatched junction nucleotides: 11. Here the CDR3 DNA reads TGTGCCAGCAGTACCGGGACAGGGTTACAGAGTGAGCAGTTCTTC. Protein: CASSTGTGLQSEQFF.

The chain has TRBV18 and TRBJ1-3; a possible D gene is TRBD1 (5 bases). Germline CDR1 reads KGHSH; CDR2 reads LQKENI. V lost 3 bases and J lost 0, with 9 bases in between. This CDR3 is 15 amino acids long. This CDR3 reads CASSPLGDSGNTIYF. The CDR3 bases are TGTGCCAGCTCACCCCTAGGGGACTCTGGAAACACCATATATTTT.

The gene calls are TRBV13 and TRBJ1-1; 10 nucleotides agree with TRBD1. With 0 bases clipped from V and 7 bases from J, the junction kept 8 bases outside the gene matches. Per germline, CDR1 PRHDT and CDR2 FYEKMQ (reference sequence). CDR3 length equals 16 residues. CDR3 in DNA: TGTGCCAGCAGCTTAGGCCAGTCGACAGGGGGCTTTGAAGCTTTCTTT. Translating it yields CASSLGQSTGGFEAFF.

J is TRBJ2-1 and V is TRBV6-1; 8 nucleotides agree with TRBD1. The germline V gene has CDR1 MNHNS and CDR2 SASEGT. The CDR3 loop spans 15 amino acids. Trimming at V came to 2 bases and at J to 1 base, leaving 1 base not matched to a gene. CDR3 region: CASSEQGASYNEQFF. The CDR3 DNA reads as TGTGCCAGCAGTGAACAGGGGGCTTCCTACAATGAGCAGTTCTTC.

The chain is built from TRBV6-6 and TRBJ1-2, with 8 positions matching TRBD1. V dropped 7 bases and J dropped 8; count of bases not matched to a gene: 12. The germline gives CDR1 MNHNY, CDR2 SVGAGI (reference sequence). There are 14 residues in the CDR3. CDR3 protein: CASTKDRGYGGYTF. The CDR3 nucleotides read TGTGCCAGCACCAAAGACAGGGGATATGGAGGCTACACCTTC.

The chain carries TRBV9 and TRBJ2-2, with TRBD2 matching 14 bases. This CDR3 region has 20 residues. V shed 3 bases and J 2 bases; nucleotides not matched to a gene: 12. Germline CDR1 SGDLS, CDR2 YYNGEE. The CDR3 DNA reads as TGTGCCAGCAGCGGCCTCGGACTAGCGGGGGGCACCAAAAACACCGGGGAGCTGTTTTTT. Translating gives CASSGLGLAGGTKNTGELFF.

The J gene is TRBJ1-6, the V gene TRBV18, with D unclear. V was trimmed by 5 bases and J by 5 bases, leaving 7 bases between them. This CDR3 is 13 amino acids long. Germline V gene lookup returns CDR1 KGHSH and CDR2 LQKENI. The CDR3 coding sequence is TGTGCCAGCTCAACTCAGGATAATTCACCCCTCCACTTT. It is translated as CASSTQDNSPLHF.

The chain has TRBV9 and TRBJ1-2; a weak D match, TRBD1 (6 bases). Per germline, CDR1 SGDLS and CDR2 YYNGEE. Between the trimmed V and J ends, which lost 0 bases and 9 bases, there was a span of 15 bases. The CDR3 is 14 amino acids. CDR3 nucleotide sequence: TGTGCCAGCAGCGTAGTGGGACAAATTGGTAGCTACACCTTC. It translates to CASSVVGQIGSYTF. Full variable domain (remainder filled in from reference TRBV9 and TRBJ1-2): DSGVTQTPKHLITATGQRVTLRCSPRSGDLSVYWYQQSLDQGLQFLIQYYNGEERAKGNILERFSAQQFPDLHSELNLSSLELGDSALYFCASSVVGQIGSYTFGSGTRLTVV.

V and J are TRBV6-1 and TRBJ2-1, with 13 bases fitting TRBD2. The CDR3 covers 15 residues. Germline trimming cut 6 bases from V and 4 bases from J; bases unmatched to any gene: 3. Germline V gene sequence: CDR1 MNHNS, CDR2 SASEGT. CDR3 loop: CASRRTSGGYNEQFF. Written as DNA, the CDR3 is TGTGCCAGCAGAAGGACTAGCGGGGGATACAATGAGCAGTTCTTC.

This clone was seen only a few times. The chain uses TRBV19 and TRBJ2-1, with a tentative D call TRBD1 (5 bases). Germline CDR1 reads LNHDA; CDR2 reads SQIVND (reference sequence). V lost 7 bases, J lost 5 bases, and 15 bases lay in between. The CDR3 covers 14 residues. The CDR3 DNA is TGTGCCAGTACCGAATCGACAGCCAACAATGAGCAGTTCTTC. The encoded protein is CASTESTANNEQFF.

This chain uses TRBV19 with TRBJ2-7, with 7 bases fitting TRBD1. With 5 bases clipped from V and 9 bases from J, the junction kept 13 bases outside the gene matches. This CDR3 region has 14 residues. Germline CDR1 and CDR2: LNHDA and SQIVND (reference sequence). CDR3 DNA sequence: TGTGCCAGTAGTCCGCGTACACAGGGGATAGGGCAGTACTTC. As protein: CASSPRTQGIGQYF.

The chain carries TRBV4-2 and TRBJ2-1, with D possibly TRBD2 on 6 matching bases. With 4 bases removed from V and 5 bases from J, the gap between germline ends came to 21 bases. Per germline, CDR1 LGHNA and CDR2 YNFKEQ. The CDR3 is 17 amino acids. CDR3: CASSPFGGFSGNNEQFF. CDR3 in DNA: TGTGCCAGCAGCCCCTTTGGGGGGTTTAGCGGAAACAATGAGCAGTTCTTC.